These 28 T cell receptor beta chains originate from one sample sequenced in a study of blood T cell repertoires in COVID-19. Here immunoSEQ multiplex PCR was the method, and the copy in TCRdb shows in-frame clones only, minus some. Here the sample spans around 300,000 clones, roughly nine tenths being singletons. Sequencing used PBMCs or T cells enriched from blood (not recorded which). The receptor set was obtained from a woman aged 55-70 years who had recovered from COVID-19.

The chain couples TRBV7-6 to TRBJ1-1; unclear D gene. Germline V gene sequence: CDR1 SGHVS, CDR2 FNYEAQ. There are 14 residues in the CDR3. With 1 base removed from V and 4 bases from J, the gap between germline ends came to 10 bases. The CDR3 here is CASSLEVGVTEAFF. The CDR3 coding sequence is TGTGCCAGCAGCTTAGAAGTGGGCGTCACTGAAGCTTTCTTT.

Details on this clone: The same CDR3 arises from other DNA sequences in this sample as well. J is TRBJ1-1 and V is TRBV10-3; D is possibly TRBD1 (5 bases). The V gene's germline CDR1 is ENHRY and CDR2 SYGVKD. The CDR3 extends over 13 amino acids. Trimming pared 4 bases from V and 1 base from J, leaving 7 bases between. This CDR3 reads CAISVTGNTEAFF. As DNA, the CDR3 is TGTGCCATCAGTGTAACAGGGAACACTGAAGCTTTCTTT.

The genes are TRBV19 and TRBJ1-5, with a possible D match to TRBD1 (5 bases). Per germline, CDR1 LNHDA and CDR2 SQIVND (reference sequence). V was shortened by 3 bases and J by 6 bases, with 21 bases between the two germline ends. The CDR3 runs to 17 residues. DNA for the CDR3: TGTGCCAGTAGTATCGGGGCTTTTAGGGAGGTGGGTCAGCCCCAGCATTTT. Amino acid sequence: CASSIGAFREVGQPQHF.

The chain recombines TRBV6-9 with TRBJ2-7; D is undetermined. The germline CDR1 and CDR2 sequences are MNHGY and SVAAGI. There are 14 residues in the CDR3. Trimming cost V 6 bases and J 2 bases, with 14 bases left between them. CDR3 nucleotide sequence: TGTGCCAGCAGGGGCCGATCTATTCCCTACGAGCAGTACTTC. As protein: CASRGRSIPYEQYF.

The V gene is TRBV20-1, the J gene TRBJ2-1; 7 positions agree with TRBD1. The CDR3 totals 11 residues. V dropped 6 bases and J dropped 10; count of bases not matched to a gene: 6. Germline CDR1 and CDR2: DFQATT and SNEGSKA (reference sequence). The CDR3 spells CSAPRGSEQFF. The CDR3 nucleotides read TGCAGTGCACCCAGGGGGAGCGAGCAGTTCTTC.

This clone was counted only a few times. This rearrangement joins TRBV9 to TRBJ2-2; TRBD1 aligns across 8 bases. V was pared by 4 bases and J by 2 bases, with 4 bases of the junction left unmatched. The CDR3 extends over 15 amino acids. CDR1 is SGDLS, CDR2 YYNGEE, per germline. The CDR3 loop is CASSPQGGNTGELFF. The CDR3 nucleotides are TGTGCCAGCAGCCCACAGGGGGGCAACACCGGGGAGCTGTTTTTT.

V and J are TRBV7-9 and TRBJ2-7; 7 bases line up with TRBD1. CDR1 is SEHNR and CDR2 is FQNEAQ in the germline V gene (reference sequence). V shed 6 bases, J shed 2 bases, and the junction held 10 bases outside the gene matches. The CDR3 is 15 residues long. CDR3: CASSTDRAATYEQYF. The CDR3 DNA reads TGTGCCAGCAGTACTGACAGGGCAGCCACCTACGAGCAGTACTTC.

This rearrangement joins TRBV3-1 (or the pseudogene TRBV3-2) to TRBJ1-2; 9 bases agree with TRBD1. The CDR3 is 16 residues long. CDR1 and CDR2 from the germline V gene are LGHDT and YNNKEL (reference sequence). V lost 0 bases and J lost 8; bases outside the gene matches: 10. The CDR3 region is CASSQDLGQGFSGYTF. The CDR3 region has the DNA TGTGCCAGCAGCCAAGATCTGGGACAGGGTTTCAGCGGCTACACCTTC.

J is TRBJ2-3 and V is TRBV12-3 or TRBV12-4; D remains unclear. V lost 3 bases and J 6 bases, leaving 7 bases between the germline ends. This CDR3 comprises 12 residues. CDR3 sequence (DNA): TGTGCCAGCAGTTTTTCTCCGGATACGCAGTATTTT. This translates into CASSFSPDTQYF.

The chain has TRBV23-1 and TRBJ2-7; no clear D gene. TRBV23-1 is sorted into the ORF group, with uncertain function. The CDR3 loop spans 14 amino acids. V was trimmed by 0 bases and J by 3 bases, leaving 9 bases between them. CDR3 loop: CASSQSGNSYEQYF. As DNA, the CDR3 is TGCGCCAGCAGTCAATCGGGCAACAGCTACGAGCAGTACTTC.

This clone was picked up many times. The gene calls are TRBV30 and TRBJ2-7, with D possibly being TRBD1 (5 bases). Germline lookup yields CDR1 GTSNPN and CDR2 SVGIG (reference sequence). Between the trimmed V and J ends, which lost 6 bases and 6 bases, there was a span of 21 bases. This CDR3 contains 14 residues. The DNA for the CDR3 is TGTGCCTGCCATGAACCTAGGGGATCTACCGAGCAGTACTTC. Translated, it gives CACHEPRGSTEQYF.

This clone was observed a single time. The chain carries TRBV19 and TRBJ2-3; 9 bases are a match to TRBD1. Germline CDR1 LNHDA, CDR2 SQIVND (reference sequence). The V and J ends lost 2 bases and 6 bases, in that order; junction bases with no gene match: 6. CDR3 length equals 15 residues. CDR3 residues: CASSILQGAPDTQYF. In DNA, the CDR3 is TGTGCCAGTAGTATATTACAGGGGGCGCCGGATACGCAGTATTTT.

This chain joins TRBV10-3 and TRBJ2-2, with D perhaps TRBD2 (5 bases). The germline V gene has CDR1 ENHRY and CDR2 SYGVKD. V was clipped by 6 bases and J by 5 bases, with 19 bases between them. CDR3 size: 16 residues. CDR3 in DNA: TGTGCCATCAGCCGAACGGACGGAGGTTGGACCGGGGAGCTGTTTTTT. Translation: CAISRTDGGWTGELFF.

For the CDR3, the DNA is TGCGCCAGCAGCCCCGCCCCCACGGGGGTCCCACACAATGAGCAGTTCTTC. It translates to CASSPAPTGVPHNEQFF. The rearrangement uses TRBV4-1 and TRBJ2-1; possible D gene TRBD2, 6 bases. V dropped 4 bases and J dropped 5 bases, with 21 bases sitting between them. Germline V lookup: CDR1 MGHRA, CDR2 YSYEKL. The length of the CDR3 is 17 residues.

With respect to this clone: No conserved phenylalanine or tryptophan is present at the end of the CDR3, so a read error is the likely explanation. It is unclear where the CDR3 begins or ends on the DNA, so no DNA is shown, and the CDR3 is as TCRdb lists it. CDR3 residues: CASSLRPDVGGQAY. The chain has TRBV28 and TRBJ1-3; the table assigns TRBD1, which was not confirmed against the DNA. The CDR3 has 14 residues if both end residues are counted. Per germline, CDR1 MDHEN and CDR2 SYDVKM.

This clone was recorded once. The chain joins TRBV28 to TRBJ2-7; a weak D match, TRBD1 (5 bases). The CDR3 covers 15 residues. Trimming took off 2 bases at V and 5 bases at J, with 16 bases between the two ends. Germline lookup yields CDR1 MDHEN and CDR2 SYDVKM. The CDR3 loop reads CASSLEQGDKNEQYF. The CDR3 coding sequence is TGTGCCAGCAGTTTAGAGCAGGGCGATAAGAACGAGCAGTACTTC.

The CDR3 is CASQLAGEWDTQYF. In DNA, the CDR3 is TGTGCCAGCCAACTAGCGGGAGAATGGGATACGCAGTATTTT. The chain is built from TRBV2 and TRBJ2-3, with 11 positions matching TRBD2. Losses at the gene ends were 8 bases for V and 6 bases for J; bases not matched to a gene: 7. The CDR3 is 14 amino acids. From germline, CDR1 is SNHLY and CDR2 FYNNEI.

The chain is built from TRBV5-3 and TRBJ1-1; D not certain. TRBV5-3 is flagged as an ORF with uncertain function. This CDR3 has 12 amino acids. The ends were cut back, 10 bases at V and 0 bases at J, with 10 bases in the middle. The CDR3 nucleotides read TGTGCCCGATTTACGGTGAACACTGAAGCTTTCTTT. It specifies CARFTVNTEAFF.

The CDR3 loop is CSVGTVRTLYYEQYF. CDR3 sequence (DNA): TGCAGCGTTGGAACCGTCAGGACTCTATATTACGAGCAGTACTTC. This chain joins TRBV29-1 and TRBJ2-7; D may be TRBD2 (5 bases). V shed 4 bases and J shed 4 bases, with 20 bases lying between them. Germline V lookup: CDR1 SQVTM, CDR2 ANQGSEA. The CDR3 has 15 residues.

The chain couples TRBV19 to TRBJ2-2; the match to TRBD2 covers 15 bases. The CDR3 extends over 17 amino acids. Looked up from germline, CDR1 is LNHDA and CDR2 is SQIVND (reference sequence). J was trimmed by 7 bases and V by 1 base; bases with no gene match: 4. This CDR3 reads CASSIGTSGRAHGELFF. CDR3 nucleotides: TGTGCCAGTAGTATAGGGACTAGCGGGAGGGCCCACGGGGAGCTGTTTTTT.

This chain links TRBV7-9 with TRBJ1-6; 8 bases align to TRBD1. Trimming cost V 3 bases and J 9 bases; bases outside gene matches: 4. The CDR3 contains 14 residues. The germline V gene has CDR1 SEHNR and CDR2 FQNEAQ (reference sequence). The CDR3 coding sequence is TGTGCCAGCAGCTTGCAGGGGGCGGGTTCACCCCTCCACTTT. It is translated as CASSLQGAGSPLHF.

The gene calls are TRBV4-2 and TRBJ1-2; D might be TRBD1 (6 bases). Germline CDR1 LGHNA, CDR2 YNFKEQ. This CDR3 is built from 15 residues. V shed 0 bases and J shed 5 bases, with 13 bases lying between them. The CDR3 reads CASSQDFQGRYGYTF. The DNA of the CDR3 is TGTGCCAGCAGCCAAGATTTCCAGGGGCGGTATGGCTACACCTTC.

This clone occurred once. This chain joins TRBV20-1 and TRBJ1-1; a possible D gene is TRBD1 (5 bases). Germline-derived CDR1 and CDR2 are DFQATT and SNEGSKA (reference sequence). Trimming left V 3 bases short and J 0 bases short, with 11 bases between. This CDR3 spans 14 amino acids. Here the CDR3 reads CSASGRAVNTEAFF. In nucleotides, the CDR3 is TGCAGTGCTAGTGGCAGGGCGGTGAACACTGAAGCTTTCTTT.

The chain uses TRBV19 and TRBJ2-5; TRBD2 matches 8 bases. The V segment lost 6 bases and the J segment 5 bases; nucleotides outside the gene matches: 11. The length of the CDR3 is 15 residues. Per the germline V gene, CDR1 is LNHDA and CDR2 is SQIVND (reference sequence). The CDR3 here is CASSPRAGGRETQYF. CDR3 DNA sequence: TGTGCCAGTAGCCCCCGGGCGGGAGGACGGGAGACCCAGTACTTC.

This clone was seen just once. CDR3 in amino acids: CASSLDLATNEKLFF. CDR3 DNA sequence: TGCGCCAGCAGCTTGGATCTAGCAACTAATGAAAAACTGTTTTTT. J is TRBJ1-4 and V is TRBV5-1; D is undetermined. This CDR3 contains 15 residues. V was shortened by 0 bases and J by 0 bases, with 6 bases between the two germline ends. Germline CDR1 is SGHRS and CDR2 is YFSETQ.

This chain links TRBV5-4 with TRBJ2-7; D is unresolved. In germline, CDR1 is SGHNT, CDR2 YYREEE (reference sequence). Trimming removed 3 bases at V and 6 bases at J, with 13 bases between. The CDR3 has 13 amino acids. In DNA form, the CDR3 reads TGTGCCAGCAGCTCCGGAACCCCGGGCGAGCAGTACTTC. Protein: CASSSGTPGEQYF.

This clone was seen just once. The V call is TRBV5-1, the J call TRBJ1-4; no firm D call. Germline CDR1 and CDR2: SGHRS and YFSETQ. V dropped 0 bases and J dropped 5 bases, with 11 bases sitting between them. The CDR3 has 15 amino acids. CDR3 bases: TGCGCCAGCAGCTTGGTGGGCACCGCAAATGAAAAACTGTTTTTT. This sequence encodes CASSLVGTANEKLFF.

The chain uses TRBV2 and TRBJ1-6; the match to TRBD1 covers 10 bases. This CDR3 contains 13 residues. Germline CDR1 is SNHLY and CDR2 is FYNNEI. Losses at the gene ends were 7 bases for V and 12 bases for J; bases not matched to a gene: 6. CDR3 sequence: CASIKTGGLPLHF. DNA for the CDR3: TGTGCCAGCATCAAGACAGGGGGCCTACCCCTCCACTTT.